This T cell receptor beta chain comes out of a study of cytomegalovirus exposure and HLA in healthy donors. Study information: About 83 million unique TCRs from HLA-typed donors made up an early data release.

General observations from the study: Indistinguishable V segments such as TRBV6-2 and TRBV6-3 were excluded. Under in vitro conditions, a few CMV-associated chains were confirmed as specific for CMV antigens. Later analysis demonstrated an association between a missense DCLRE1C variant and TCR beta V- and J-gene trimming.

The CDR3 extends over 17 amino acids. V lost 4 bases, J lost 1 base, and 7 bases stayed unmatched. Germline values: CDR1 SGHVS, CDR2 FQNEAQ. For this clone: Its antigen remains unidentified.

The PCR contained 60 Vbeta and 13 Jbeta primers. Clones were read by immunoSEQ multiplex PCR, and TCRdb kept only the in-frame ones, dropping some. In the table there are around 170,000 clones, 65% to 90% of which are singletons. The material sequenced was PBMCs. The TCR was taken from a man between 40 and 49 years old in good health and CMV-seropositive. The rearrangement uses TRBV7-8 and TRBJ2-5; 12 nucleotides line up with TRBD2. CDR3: CASSSRTSGGIQETQYF. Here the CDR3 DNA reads TGTGCCAGCAGCTCCCGTACTAGCGGGGGGATCCAAGAGACCCAGTACTTC.